This is a list of T cell receptor beta chains from one sample in a study of blood T cell repertoires in COVID-19. The repertoire was sequenced with immunoSEQ multiplex PCR; TCRdb's copy has only in-frame clones and lacks some. The sample holds some 87,000 clones, 85% seen once. What was sequenced was peripheral blood. Receptors originate from a woman in her seventies with active or convalescent COVID-19. Each CDR3 is given with its conserved first and last residue. D genes are given only for firm matches. The listing skips clone size in some rows; elsewhere it reads once, few, many or a size class.

TRBJ2-7 TRBD1 TRBV7-2 . CASSLEGGWGEQYF TGTGCCAGCAGCTTAGAAGGGGGCTGGGGCGAGCAGTACTTC
TRBJ2-1 . TRBV24-1 . CATSDRVRQGSNEQFF TGTGCCACCAGTGACAGAGTGCGTCAGGGGAGCAATGAGCAGTTCTTC
TRBJ2-7 TRBD1 TRBV6-5 few CASRAGGESYEQYF TGTGCCAGCAGGGCAGGGGGCGAGTCCTACGAGCAGTACTTC
TRBJ2-7 TRBD1 TRBV28 . CAWGQGLAEQYF TGTGCTTGGGGACAGGGGTTAGCCGAGCAGTACTTC
TRBJ2-3 . TRBV24-1 once CATSGSQNTDTQYF TGTGCCACCAGTGGGAGCCAGAACACAGATACGCAGTATTTT
TRBJ2-2 TRBD2 TRBV6-5 . CASQRGALNTGELFF TGTGCCAGCCAGCGGGGGGCTTTGAACACCGGGGAGCTGTTTTTT
TRBJ2-4 . TRBV12-3/TRBV12-4 . CASSFGGNIQYF TGTGCCAGCAGTTTTGGGGGCAACATTCAGTACTTC
TRBJ1-2 . TRBV13 . CASSLQGTGQYGYTF TGTGCCAGCAGCTTACAAGGTACAGGACAATATGGCTACACCTTC
TRBJ1-6 TRBD1 TRBV6-5 . CASTPAGQGDSPLHF TGTGCCAGCACCCCCGCGGGACAGGGGGATTCACCCCTCCACTTT
TRBJ1-1 . TRBV5-1 . CASSQKGRATTEAFF TGCGCCAGCAGCCAGAAGGGGAGGGCGACCACTGAAGCTTTCTTT
TRBJ1-1 . TRBV3-1/TRBV3-2 once CASSQGAALGAFF TGTGCCAGCAGCCAAGGGGCGGCACTAGGGGCTTTCTTT
TRBJ2-4 . TRBV24-1 . CATSDTQGSKNIQYF TGTGCCACCAGTGACACACAGGGATCCAAAAACATTCAGTACTTC
TRBJ1-6 . TRBV7-8 once CASSLGDINSPLHF TGTGCCAGCAGCTTAGGGGACATCAATTCACCCCTCCACTTT
TRBJ1-1 TRBD1 TRBV5-5 . CASSLSRGDTEAFF TGTGCCAGCAGCTTGAGCAGGGGGGACACTGAAGCTTTCTTT
TRBJ1-1 . TRBV15 . CATSRVVSGNTEAFF TGTGCCACCAGCAGAGTAGTGAGCGGGAACACTGAAGCTTTCTTT
TRBJ1-1 . TRBV9 . CASSLRQYTEAFF TGTGCCAGCAGCCTTCGACAATACACTGAAGCTTTCTTT
TRBJ2-7 . TRBV7-2 . CASSFGQQEYEQYF TGTGCCAGCAGCTTCGGACAGCAGGAGTACGAGCAGTACTTC
TRBJ1-6 TRBD1 TRBV7-9 few CASASSGQGYNSPLHF TGTGCCAGTGCTTCTTCGGGACAGGGCTATAATTCACCCCTCCACTTT
TRBJ1-6 . TRBV19 . CASSSHRTESPLHF TGTGCCAGTAGTTCTCACAGGACGGAATCACCCCTCCACTTT
TRBJ1-2 TRBD1 TRBV28 . CASRNAPGGGGYTF TGTGCCAGCAGGAATGCTCCAGGGGGCGGAGGCTACACCTTC
TRBJ2-5 TRBD2 TRBV5-6 . CASHLLREGKIGQETQYF TGTGCCAGCCACCTCTTGAGGGAGGGGAAGATAGGCCAAGAGACCCAGTACTTC
TRBJ1-5 . TRBV19 . CASSINPGSNQPQHF TGTGCCAGTAGTATTAATCCCGGTAGCAATCAGCCCCAGCATTTT
TRBJ1-5 . TRBV5-1 . CASSSGPGNQPQHF TGCGCCAGCAGCTCCGGTCCGGGGAATCAGCCCCAGCATTTT
TRBJ1-1 . TRBV12-3/TRBV12-4 . CASSLSLNTEAFF TGTGCCAGCAGTTTGAGCTTGAACACTGAAGCTTTCTTT
TRBJ1-1 . TRBV11-1 once CASRLSVGNTEAFF TGTGCCAGCAGATTAAGTGTCGGTAACACTGAAGCTTTCTTT
TRBJ2-2 TRBD1 TRBV18 once CASSLDRGRGTGELFF TGTGCCAGCTCACTGGACAGGGGGCGCGGCACCGGGGAGCTGTTTTTT
TRBJ1-6 . TRBV14 . CASSQEGVGSPLHF TGTGCCAGCAGCCAAGAAGGGGTAGGTTCACCCCTCCACTTT
TRBJ1-2 . TRBV27 . CASSSSPGHGYGYTF TGTGCCAGCAGTTCCTCTCCGGGACACGGCTATGGCTACACCTTC
TRBJ1-2 . TRBV18 . CASSPRGEPAAGGYTF TGTGCCAGCTCACCACGGGGCGAGCCGGCGGCGGGAGGCTACACCTTC
TRBJ1-1 . TRBV5-1 . CASTPGAGNTEAFF TGCGCCAGCACCCCAGGGGCAGGGAATACTGAAGCTTTCTTT
TRBJ1-4 . TRBV5-1 . CASSTLDSYNEKLFF TGCGCCAGCAGCACGTTAGACAGCTATAATGAAAAACTGTTTTTT
TRBJ1-2 TRBD1 TRBV6-5 . CASSYGTGVHYGYTF TGTGCCAGCAGTTACGGCACAGGGGTGCACTATGGCTACACCTTC
TRBJ1-5 TRBD1 TRBV2 . CASSAQGARGQPQHF TGTGCCAGCAGTGCTCAGGGGGCGCGGGGACAGCCCCAGCATTTT
TRBJ2-7 . TRBV15 . CATSSTQGRGGEQYF TGTGCCACCAGCAGTACCCAGGGTAGAGGGGGCGAGCAGTACTTC
TRBJ1-2 . TRBV2 few CASKIGELLGYTF TGTGCCAGCAAAATCGGGGAGCTATTAGGCTACACCTTC
TRBJ1-2 . TRBV28 . CASIQGGTSGGYTF TGTGCCAGCATTCAGGGTGGGACTTCGGGGGGCTACACCTTC
TRBJ2-7 . TRBV28 . CASSSLRPYEQYF TGTGCCAGCAGTTCCCTTCGTCCCTACGAGCAGTACTTC
TRBJ1-6 TRBD1 TRBV5-1 . CASSFGTGNSPLHF TGCGCCAGCAGCTTCGGGACAGGTAATTCACCCCTCCACTTT
TRBJ1-1 TRBD1 TRBV11-3 once CASSLPTKDDRATTEAFF TGTGCCAGCAGCTTACCAACGAAAGATGACAGGGCGACGACTGAAGCTTTCTTT
TRBJ2-7 . TRBV6-2/TRBV6-3 . CASGRGGEQYF TGTGCCAGCGGCCGTGGAGGCGAGCAGTACTTC
TRBJ2-7 . TRBV5-5 . CASSSTLSPSYEQYF TGTGCCAGCAGCTCGACACTCAGCCCCTCCTACGAGCAGTACTTC